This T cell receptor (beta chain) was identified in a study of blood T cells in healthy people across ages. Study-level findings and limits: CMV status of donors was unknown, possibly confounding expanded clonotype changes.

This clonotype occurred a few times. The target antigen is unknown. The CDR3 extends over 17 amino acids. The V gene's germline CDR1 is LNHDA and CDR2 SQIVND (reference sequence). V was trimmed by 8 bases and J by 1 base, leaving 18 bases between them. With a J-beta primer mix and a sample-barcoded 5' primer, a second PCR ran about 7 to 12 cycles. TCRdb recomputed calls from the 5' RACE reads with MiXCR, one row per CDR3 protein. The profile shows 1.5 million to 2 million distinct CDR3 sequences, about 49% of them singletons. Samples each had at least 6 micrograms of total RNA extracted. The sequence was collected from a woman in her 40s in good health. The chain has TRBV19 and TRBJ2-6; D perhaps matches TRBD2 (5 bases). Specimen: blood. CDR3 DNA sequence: TGTGCCAGTGGGGTCGAGGGTCCCCAATCTGGGGCCAACGTCCTGACTTTC. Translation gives CASGVEGPQSGANVLTF. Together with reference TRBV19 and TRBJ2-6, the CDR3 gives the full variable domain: DGGITQSPKYLFRKEGQNVTLSCEQNLNHDAMYWYRQDPGQGLRLIYYSQIVNDFQKGDIAEGYSVSREKKESFPLTVTSAQKNPTAFYLCASGVEGPQSGANVLTFGAGSRLTVL.